This TCR beta chain was sequenced during a study of response to subunit inactivated influenza vaccine. Study observations and caveats: New T cells are recruited in small numbers by each seasonal influenza vaccination, according to the authors' suggestion.

This clonotype occurred a few times. The antigen is undetermined. CDR1 is SGHTA, CDR2 FQGNSA, per germline. The CDR3 has 15 amino acids. V dropped 5 bases and J dropped 0 bases, with 13 bases sitting between them. TCRdb passed the RT-PCR reads through MiXCR, listing each CDR3 protein once. This table holds some 800,000 distinct CDR3 sequences, approximately 21% found once. Sequencing used PBMCs from blood, obtained roughly 5 days after vaccination. The chain is built from TRBV7-2 and TRBJ1-1; D is ambiguous. This clonotype originated in a man aged 45-65 years who received an inactivated influenza vaccine. Written as DNA, the CDR3 is TGTGCCAGCAGCCCCACCTCGGCCCTGAACACTGAAGCTTTCTTT. The encoded protein is CASSPTSALNTEAFF.